This entry is about one TCR beta chain. What it binds is unknown. One entry per CDR3 protein results from TCRdb running MiXCR on the reads. This sample has about 360,000 distinct CDR3 sequences, with about 35% found just once. V gave up 2 bases and J gave up 0 bases, with 7 bases separating them. CDR3 size: 14 residues. Germline CDR1 and CDR2: MNHGY and SAAAGT. This record comes from a study of T cell repertoires in cytomegalovirus infection. Study results and limitations: It was HLA-C-restricted CMV-specific TCR beta clonotypes that dominated the response ex vivo.

The rearrangement links TRBV6-8 to TRBJ2-5; perhaps TRBD2 as D (5 bases). The sample in question was cultured PBMCs, obtained from culture after CMV antigen stimulation. The TCR originated in a human donor in good health (CMV status not recorded). Some clones in this sample may be carry-over from other donors' samples. The CDR3 loop is CASSYGGYQETQYF. In nucleotides, the CDR3 is TGTGCCAGCAGTTACGGCGGGTACCAAGAGACCCAGTACTTC.